This TCR beta chain came from a study of blood T cells in healthy people across ages. The use of a sample-barcoded 5' primer and a J-beta primer mix characterized a second PCR of 7 to 11 cycles. TCRdb re-called the 5' RACE reads with MiXCR, one entry per CDR3 protein. The sample includes 700,000 to 1,000,000 distinct CDR3 sequences, 44% of them seen just once. The junction had 14 bases not matched to a gene; V was cut back by 2 bases and J by 4 bases. The CDR3 loop spans 17 amino acids. Germline-derived CDR1 and CDR2 are DFQATT and SNEGSKA (reference sequence). Findings and limits, study-wide: There were more naive CD4+ cells and higher diversity in long-lived donors than in aged donors.

Details on this clonotype: Its target is not known.

The sequenced material came from blood. The chain combines TRBV20-1 with TRBJ1-2, with TRBD1 matching 9 bases. This clonotype originated in a man aged 55 to 70 in good health. The CDR3 is CSARRPGQGTGVYGYTF. CDR3 DNA sequence: TGCAGTGCTAGAAGGCCGGGACAGGGAACGGGAGTCTATGGCTACACCTTC.